The next 2 T cell receptor beta chains were all read from a single sample in a study of T cell changes during pregnancy in multiple sclerosis (dated by TCRdb to the late 2010s). The method was the immunoSEQ multiplex PCR assay. In its TCRdb copy, this immuneACCESS table keeps in-frame sequences only and misses some clones. Where compared with another copy, unresolved V genes explain less than half of these, and the others have no known cause. The sample yields 100,000 or so clones; about 93% were counted once. The ten largest clones capture 4.3% of the sample. The source material was peripheral blood, sampled in the first trimester of pregnancy. The receptors were sampled from a female donor with multiple sclerosis, enrolled in a pregnancy study.

V gene TRBV30 combines with J gene TRBJ1-2; TRBD1 might be the D (6 bases). The V and J ends lost 4 bases and 0 bases respectively, with 12 bases between them. The CDR3 length is 14 residues. Germline loops: CDR1 GTSNPN, CDR2 SVGIG (reference sequence). CDR3 nucleotides: TGTGCCTGGACCCTGGCAGGGGCTAACTATGGCTACACCTTC. Translated: CAWTLAGANYGYTF.

The chain joins TRBV19 to TRBJ1-1; D possibly corresponds to TRBD1 (6 bases). Germline V CDR1 and CDR2: LNHDA, SQIVND (reference sequence). V was pared by 6 bases and J by 6 bases, with 14 bases between. The CDR3 sequence is 13 residues long. CDR3 loop: CASSLQGVAEAFF. CDR3 DNA sequence: TGTGCCAGTAGCCTACAGGGAGTGGCTGAAGCTTTCTTT.